What follows describes a single T cell receptor beta chain. Its antigen is not known. The study made its TRB cDNA libraries by 5' RACE, adding UMI labels. From its re-call of the 5' RACE reads, TCRdb lists each CDR3 protein once, without DNA. There are over 50,000 distinct CDR3 sequences in the sample, with approximately 0.74% held by the top ten. This sample is part of a study of CXCR3-negative and CXCR3-positive naive CD8 T cells. Overall study results and limits: TRB CDR3s were more hydrophobic in CXCR3-positive than in CXCR3-negative naive cells.

CDR1 SGDLS and CDR2 YYNGEE come from the germline V gene. The CDR3 has 14 amino acids. The source of this sequence is a human donor in good health. Some clones in this sample may be carry-over from other donors' samples. Specimen: naive CXCR3+ CD8+ T cells from blood. Regarding subset: CD45RO-CCR7+CD27+CD95- naive CD8+ T cells expressing CXCR3 (TNR3+). The chain combines TRBV9 with TRBJ1-1. This chain's CDR3 is CASSSGTANTEAFF.